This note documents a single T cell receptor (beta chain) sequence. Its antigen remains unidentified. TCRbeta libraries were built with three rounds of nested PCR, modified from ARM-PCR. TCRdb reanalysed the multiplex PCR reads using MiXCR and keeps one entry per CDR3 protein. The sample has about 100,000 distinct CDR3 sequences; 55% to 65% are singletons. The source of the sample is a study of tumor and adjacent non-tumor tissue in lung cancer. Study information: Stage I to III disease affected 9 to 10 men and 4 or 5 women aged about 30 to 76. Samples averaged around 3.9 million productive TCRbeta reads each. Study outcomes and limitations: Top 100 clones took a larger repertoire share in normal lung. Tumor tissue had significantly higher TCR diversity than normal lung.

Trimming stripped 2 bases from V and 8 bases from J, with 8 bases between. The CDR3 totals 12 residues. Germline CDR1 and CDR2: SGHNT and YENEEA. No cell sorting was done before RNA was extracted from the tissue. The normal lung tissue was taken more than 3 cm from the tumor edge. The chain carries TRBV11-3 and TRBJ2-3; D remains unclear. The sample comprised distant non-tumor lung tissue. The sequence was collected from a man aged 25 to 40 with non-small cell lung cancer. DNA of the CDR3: TGTGCCAGCAGCTTAAGCATAGTTACGCAGTATTTT. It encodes CASSLSIVTQYF.